This T cell receptor (beta chain) was obtained from a study of tumour-infiltrating T cells in Burkitt lymphoma (dated by TCRdb to the early 2020s). Background for the entire study: Clinical outcome was correlated with TCR repertoire data, and overall and progression-free survival were found to be predicted by productive clonality independently of established prognosticators, including age at diagnosis.

Library method: the immunoSEQ multiplex PCR assay. The table was pulled from immuneACCESS by TCRdb, which kept in-frame rearrangements only. Such tables lose some clones; where checked, under half of the loss comes from unresolved V genes, and the rest has no known cause. Here the sample has about 13,000 clones; 85% to 90% occur a single time. Jointly, the top ten make up 1.1% to 1.5% of the sample. With regard to this clone: The specificity of this receptor is unknown. Per-nucleotide qualities are absent, and no much larger clonotype sits a single base away.

CDR1 and CDR2 are read off the germline V gene as ENHRY and SYGVKD. From the cysteine through the phenylalanine, the CDR3 covers 11 amino acids. The kept DNA is CDR3 alone, 33 bases in frame from the first base. The junction shows trimming of 3 bases on V and 8 bases on J, plus 7 bases between the germline ends. Sequencing was performed on tumor tissue. This chain joins TRBV10-3 to TRBJ1-2; the D segment cannot be called with confidence. This receptor was obtained from a human donor with diffuse large B-cell lymphoma. Read as DNA, the sequence is TGTGCCATCAGTGAAGAGGGCGGCTACACCTTC. Its translation is CAISEEGGYTF.